These T cell receptor beta chains were read from a single sample in a study of T-cell reconstitution after alpha-beta-depleted transplantation in children. TCRdb called the PCR reads again in MiXCR, with one record for every CDR3 protein. The top ten hold around 2.5% of the sample, which has roughly 500,000 distinct CDR3 sequences, less than 35% seen once. The sample was PBMCs from the stem cell graft donor, taken from the stem cell graft. The receptors shown here come from a human donor who donated a stem cell graft to a child with aplastic anemia. Both conserved end residues are part of each CDR3. Fields, in order: clone size, V gene, D gene, J gene, CDR3 DNA, CDR3 protein. The D gene is left open where the match is weak. Clone size is given for some rows only: seen once, a few or many times, or a class if the clone is expanded.

few	TRBV7-2	-	TRBJ2-3	TGTGCCAGCAGCTTCGAGGGGCTTGCAGATACGCAGTATTTT	CASSFEGLADTQYF
-	TRBV18	TRBD1	TRBJ1-5	TGTGCCAGCTCACCACCTGGACAGGCCCAAAATCAGCCCCAGCATTTT	CASSPPGQAQNQPQHF
few	TRBV7-2	TRBD2	TRBJ2-2	TGTGCCAGCAGCCGCGCCGGGACTAGCGGGAACACCGGGGAGCTGTTTTTT	CASSRAGTSGNTGELFF
-	TRBV6-2/TRBV6-3	-	TRBJ2-4	TGTGCCAGCAGTTACGCGGGAACCAAAAACATTCAGTACTTC	CASSYAGTKNIQYF
-	TRBV12-3/TRBV12-4	TRBD2	TRBJ2-3	TGTGCCAGCAGTTTAGATTGGACTAGCGGGGGAGATACGCAGTATTTT	CASSLDWTSGGDTQYF
-	TRBV25-1	-	TRBJ1-3	TGTGCCAGCAGTGACGTGGTTTGGGCCTCTGGAAACACCATATATTTT	CASSDVVWASGNTIYF
few	TRBV27	-	TRBJ2-3	TGTGCCAGCAGTCCAGGGACCGGGGGAACAGATACGCAGTATTTT	CASSPGTGGTDTQYF
-	TRBV6-2/TRBV6-3	-	TRBJ1-2	TGTGCCAGCGCCCAGGTCAAAATTGGCTACACCTTC	CASAQVKIGYTF
-	TRBV24-1	TRBD2	TRBJ2-2	TGTGCCACCAGTGACCCCCTAGCGGGTAACACCGGGGAGCTGTTTTTT	CATSDPLAGNTGELFF
-	TRBV20-1	-	TRBJ1-2	TGCAGTGCTGCGAGGGTTCGAAAAGATGGCTACCCCTTC	CSAARVRKDGYPF
-	TRBV7-9	-	TRBJ1-2	TGTGCCAGCAGCACCGCTTCCGGAGACATCCCTGGCTACACCTTC	CASSTASGDIPGYTF
-	TRBV3-1	-	TRBJ2-3	TGTGCCAGCAGCCAAGTCTCGGGTACGCAGTATTTT	CASSQVSGTQYF
few	TRBV4-1	-	TRBJ2-3	TGCGCCAGCAGCTCAAGCCCCGCACAGGGCAGTTTCACAGATACGCAGTATTTT	CASSSSPAQGSFTDTQYF
-	TRBV16	-	TRBJ2-5	TGTGCCAGCAGCGTCAGACAGCAAGAGACCCAGTACTTC	CASSVRQQETQYF
-	TRBV4-3	-	TRBJ2-2	TGCGCCAGCAGCCACCGACCGGGGCAGGGTGACACCGGGGAGCTGTTTTTT	CASSHRPGQGDTGELFF
-	TRBV10-3	TRBD1	TRBJ1-2	TGTGCCATCAGTGAGTCGGGACAGGGGGCCAGAGGCTATGGCTACACCTTC	CAISESGQGARGYGYTF
few	TRBV6-5	TRBD1	TRBJ2-5	TGTGCCAGCAGTTACCGTGGGACAGGCCAAGAGACCCAGTACTTC	CASSYRGTGQETQYF
few	TRBV29-1	-	TRBJ1-1	TGCAGCGTTGAAGGAAGGGCCCCGAGCACTGAAGCTTTCTTT	CSVEGRAPSTEAFF
-	TRBV5-4	-	TRBJ1-1	TGTGCCAGCAGCCGACGCCGGGCAGGGAGGGACACTGAAGCTTTCTTT	CASSRRRAGRDTEAFF
few	TRBV6-2/TRBV6-3	-	TRBJ2-7	TGTGCCAGCAGTTACTCGGAACTACACTACGAGCAGTACTTC	CASSYSELHYEQYF
-	TRBV20-1	TRBD2	TRBJ2-7	TGCAGTAATATAGCGGGGCCCTACGAGCAGTACTTC	CSNIAGPYEQYF
few	TRBV7-7	-	TRBJ1-5	TGTGCCAGCAGCTTAGACTTTGGTCAGCCCCAGCATTTT	CASSLDFGQPQHF
-	TRBV10-3	-	TRBJ2-5	TGTGCCATCAGTGAGTCGACCGTGGCAGCAGAAGAGACCCAGTACTTC	CAISESTVAAEETQYF
-	TRBV15	TRBD2	TRBJ2-5	TGTGCCACCAGCAGAGAGTATAGCGGGGTGAGTGGAGAGACCCAGTACTTC	CATSREYSGVSGETQYF
few	TRBV7-2	-	TRBJ1-5	TGTGCCAGCAGATTACACGGTGGGACTAGCAATCAGCCCCAGCATTTT	CASRLHGGTSNQPQHF
-	TRBV6-1	TRBD1	TRBJ1-6	TGTGCCAGCACCCGGGACAGGGAGTTTAATTCACCCCTCCACTTT	CASTRDREFNSPLHF
-	TRBV4-2	-	TRBJ2-7	TGTGCCAGCAGCCAAGAGCGGATGGGCTACGAGCAGTACTTC	CASSQERMGYEQYF
few	TRBV5-1	-	TRBJ2-7	TGCGCCAGCGGGTCCTCGTATGGCTACGAGCAGTACTTC	CASGSSYGYEQYF
few	TRBV4-3	-	TRBJ1-2	TGCGCCAGCAGCCAAGAACGTGCGCCGAGTTCAGGCTATGGCTACACCTTC	CASSQERAPSSGYGYTF
few	TRBV9	-	TRBJ1-1	TGTGCCAGCAGCGTAGGTCCCAGGGAATCCACTGAAGCTTTCTTT	CASSVGPRESTEAFF
few	TRBV6-2/TRBV6-3	TRBD2	TRBJ2-1	TGTGCCAGCAGTAGCGGGAGGGGTATTGAGCAGTTCTTC	CASSSGRGIEQFF
-	TRBV5-1	-	TRBJ2-1	TGCGCCAGCAGCTTGCGGGGTCCCCTCTACAATGAGCAGTTCTTC	CASSLRGPLYNEQFF
few	TRBV30	TRBD2	TRBJ2-3	TGTGCCAGAAGCCGACTAGCGGGGTCCGGGAATACGCAGTATTTT	CARSRLAGSGNTQYF
few	TRBV6-4	-	TRBJ2-1	TGTGCCAGCAGTGAGAAAGGAGATCATGAGCAGTTCTTC	CASSEKGDHEQFF
-	TRBV10-3	-	TRBJ1-3	TGTGCCATCAGTTCGCAGACCGTCTACGAGGGAAACACCATATATTTT	CAISSQTVYEGNTIYF
-	TRBV11-2	-	TRBJ2-7	TGTGCCAGCAGCTTATTAGCTGGTTTGGCAGGGAGTCCCTACGAGCAGTACTTC	CASSLLAGLAGSPYEQYF
-	TRBV18	-	TRBJ1-3	TGTGCCAGCTCACCAGCTCTGGACACCATATATTTT	CASSPALDTIYF
-	TRBV12-3/TRBV12-4	TRBD1	TRBJ2-2	TGTGCCAGCAGCAGTACAGGGGGCGGTGGGTATTTGGCCGGGGAGCTGTTTTTT	CASSSTGGGGYLAGELFF
-	TRBV20-1	-	TRBJ1-1	TGCAGTGCTAGAGACATGAGACAGGTAGCAGCTTTCTTT	CSARDMRQVAAFF
-	TRBV5-1	-	TRBJ2-3	TGCGCCAGCAGCCGGGACTTGTCTAGCACAGATACGCAGTATTTT	CASSRDLSSTDTQYF
-	TRBV5-1	TRBD2	TRBJ2-3	TGCGCCAGCAGCCTGGGACTAGATTTTCGCACAGATACGCAGTATTTT	CASSLGLDFRTDTQYF
-	TRBV29-1	-	TRBJ2-5	TGCAGCGTTGCTGGACCAAGACAAGAGACCCAGTACTTC	CSVAGPRQETQYF
few	TRBV18	-	TRBJ1-3	TGTGCCAGCTCACCACTTGGCGGATCCGCTGGAAACACCATATATTTT	CASSPLGGSAGNTIYF
few	TRBV10-3	TRBD1	TRBJ2-7	TGTGCCATCAGTGCGGGACAGGGCAGTCCCGAGCAGTACTTC	CAISAGQGSPEQYF
few	TRBV20-1	-	TRBJ1-2	TGCAGTGCTTCGGACCGACGTATCTATGGCTACACCTTC	CSASDRRIYGYTF
-	TRBV28	-	TRBJ1-5	TGTGCCAGCTTCCAGGGCCTTGGGCAGCCCCAGCATTTT	CASFQGLGQPQHF
few	TRBV20-1	TRBD2	TRBJ2-1	TGCAGTGCTAGAGAAAGGAGCGGGATCGGGAATGAGCAGTTCTTC	CSARERSGIGNEQFF
-	TRBV7-9	-	TRBJ1-3	TGTGCCAGCAGCTTATCCTCGGGACGAGGAAACACCATATATTTT	CASSLSSGRGNTIYF